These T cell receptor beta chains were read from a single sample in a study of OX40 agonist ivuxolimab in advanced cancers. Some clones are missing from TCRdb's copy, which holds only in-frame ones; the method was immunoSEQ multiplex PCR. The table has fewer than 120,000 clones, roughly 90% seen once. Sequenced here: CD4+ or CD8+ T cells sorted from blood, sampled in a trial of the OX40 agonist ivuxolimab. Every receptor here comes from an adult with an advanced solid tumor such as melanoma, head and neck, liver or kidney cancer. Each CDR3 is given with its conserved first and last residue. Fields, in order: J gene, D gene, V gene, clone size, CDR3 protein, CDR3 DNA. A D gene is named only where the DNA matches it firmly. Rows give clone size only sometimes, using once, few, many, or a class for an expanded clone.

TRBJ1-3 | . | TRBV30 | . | CAWIAGNTIYF | TGTGCCTGGATAGCAGGAAACACCATATATTTT
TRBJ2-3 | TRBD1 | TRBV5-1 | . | CASSSDRAEADTQYF | TGCGCCAGCAGCTCGGACAGGGCTGAAGCAGATACGCAGTATTTT
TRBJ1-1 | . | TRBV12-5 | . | CASGLIDSEAFF | TGTGCTAGTGGTTTGATAGATAGTGAAGCTTTCTTT
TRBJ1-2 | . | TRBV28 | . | CASSLAWDPYGYTF | TGTGCCAGCAGTCTTGCGTGGGACCCTTATGGCTACACCTTC
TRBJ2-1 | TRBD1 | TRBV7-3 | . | CASSPSTGVHYNEQFF | TGTGCCAGCAGCCCCTCCACAGGGGTCCACTACAATGAGCAGTTCTTC
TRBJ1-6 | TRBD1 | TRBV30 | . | CAWTVQGANSPLHF | TGTGCCTGGACCGTACAGGGGGCTAATTCACCCCTCCACTTT
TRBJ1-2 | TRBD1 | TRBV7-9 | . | CASSFDRDRGTRDYGYTF | TGTGCCAGCAGCTTTGACCGGGACAGGGGGACGCGGGACTATGGCTACACCTTC
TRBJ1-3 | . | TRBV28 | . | CASSSPGQASGNTIYF | TGTGCCAGCAGTTCACCGGGACAAGCCTCTGGAAACACCATATATTTT
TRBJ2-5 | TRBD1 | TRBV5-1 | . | CASSLEAGGLQTQYF | TGCGCCAGCAGCTTGGAGGCAGGGGGCTTACAGACCCAGTACTTC
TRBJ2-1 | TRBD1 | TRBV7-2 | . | CASSPGQGSYNEQFF | TGTGCCAGCAGCCCCGGACAGGGCTCCTACAATGAGCAGTTCTTC
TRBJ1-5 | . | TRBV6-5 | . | CASSYSVYQPQHF | TGTGCCAGCAGTTATTCCGTCTATCAGCCCCAGCATTTT
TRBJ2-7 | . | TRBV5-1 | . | CASSLARDTSHEQYF | TGCGCCAGCAGCTTGGCCAGGGACACGTCTCACGAGCAGTACTTC
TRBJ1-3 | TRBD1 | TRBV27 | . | CARTGEEDGNTIYF | TGTGCCAGGACAGGGGAAGAGGATGGAAACACCATATATTTT
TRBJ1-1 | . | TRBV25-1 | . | CASSEYIGVEAFF | TGTGCCAGCAGTGAATATATAGGGGTTGAAGCTTTCTTT
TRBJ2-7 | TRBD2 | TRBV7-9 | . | CASSLGYGGEAYEQYF | TGTGCCAGCAGCTTAGGGTACGGGGGGGAGGCCTACGAGCAGTACTTC
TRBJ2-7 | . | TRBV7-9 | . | CASSLGVYEQYF | TGTGCCAGCAGCTTGGGGGTTTACGAGCAGTACTTC
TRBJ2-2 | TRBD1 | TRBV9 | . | CASSKDRVITGELFF | TGTGCCAGCAGCAAGGACAGGGTGATAACCGGGGAGCTGTTTTTT
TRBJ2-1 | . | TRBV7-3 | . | CASSLNPTDNEQFF | TGTGCCAGCAGCTTAAACCCCACGGACAATGAGCAGTTCTTC
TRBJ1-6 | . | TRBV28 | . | CASSLSDSPLHF | TGTGCCAGCAGTTTAAGTGATTCACCCCTCCACTTT
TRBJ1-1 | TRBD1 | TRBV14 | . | CASSQVGTGVLRF | TGTGCCAGCAGCCAAGTAGGGACAGGGGTCTTGCGCTTC
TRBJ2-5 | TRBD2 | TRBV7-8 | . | CASSFAAGGFQETQYF | TGTGCCAGCAGCTTCGCCGCGGGAGGGTTCCAAGAGACCCAGTACTTC
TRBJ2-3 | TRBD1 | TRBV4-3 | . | CASSQDPFGTGGADTQYF | TGCGCCAGCAGCCAAGATCCATTCGGGACAGGGGGAGCAGATACGCAGTATTTT
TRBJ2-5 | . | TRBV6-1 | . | CASSDRGRQETQYF | TGTGCCAGCAGTGACAGGGGCCGACAAGAGACCCAGTACTTC
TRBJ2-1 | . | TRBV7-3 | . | CASSLTRAGMGEQFF | TGTGCCAGCAGCTTAACCCGGGCTGGGATGGGGGAGCAGTTCTTC
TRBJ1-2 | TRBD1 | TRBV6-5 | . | CASSNYDRAEDGYTF | TGTGCCAGCAGTAACTACGACAGGGCGGAGGATGGCTACACCTTC
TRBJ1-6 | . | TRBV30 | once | CAWSHGSSPNSPLHF | TGTGCCTGGAGTCACGGGTCCTCCCCGAATTCACCCCTCCACTTT
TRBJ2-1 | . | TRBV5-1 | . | CASSRRTKSVNEQFF | TGCGCCAGCAGCCGAAGGACTAAATCGGTGAATGAGCAGTTCTTC
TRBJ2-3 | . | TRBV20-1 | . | CSASTDTQYF | TGCAGTGCTAGCACAGATACGCAGTATTTT
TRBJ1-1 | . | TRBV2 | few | CASRGHINTEAFF | TGTGCCAGCAGGGGACACATCAACACTGAAGCTTTCTTT
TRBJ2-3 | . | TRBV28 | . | CASSFWQGGINTQYF | TGTGCCAGCAGTTTTTGGCAGGGGGGTATCAATACGCAGTATTTT
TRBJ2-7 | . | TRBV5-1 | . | CASSLAGTNAYEQYF | TGCGCCAGCAGCTTAGCCGGGACGAATGCCTACGAGCAGTACTTC
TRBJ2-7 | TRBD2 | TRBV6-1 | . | CASSGLAGPPGYEQYF | TGTGCCAGCAGTGGACTAGCGGGCCCTCCTGGCTACGAGCAGTACTTC